This T cell receptor (beta chain) was sequenced in a study of blood T cell repertoires in COVID-19. Study at large: Samples taken during acute and convalescent COVID-19 were collected in the United States, Italy and Spain.

This CDR3 is built from 11 residues. Trimming cost V 5 bases and J 4 bases, with 6 bases left between them. Original data processing: Reference gene primer amplification gave estimated nucleated cell counts. The data were produced by immunoSEQ multiplex PCR, yet TCRdb's version contains in-frame clones alone and is incomplete. V, J and clone size reflect that table, while D and trimming were determined from the DNA. The sample holds about 15,000 clones, around 88% seen once. Only one count was recorded for this clone. The chain employs TRBV23-1 and TRBJ2-7; D gene uncertain. TRBV23-1 is an ORF; its function is uncertain. The sequenced sample was peripheral blood. This TCR was recovered from a human donor in a cohort sampled during active COVID-19. The CDR3 protein is CASSCEYEQYF. CDR3 coding DNA: TGCGCCAGCAGTTGCGAGTACGAGCAGTACTTC.